The following is a T cell receptor beta chain sequence with its context. The antigen it recognizes is unknown. Base qualities were left out, and no much larger clone turns up one base away. TCRbeta CDR3 regions were amplified from genomic DNA using the immunoSEQ Assay, a bias-controlled multiplex PCR. The authors' analysis ran thus. The number of nucleated cells in each sample was estimated by amplification of reference gene primers within the assay. Sequence reads were collapsed and filtered to measure the absolute abundance of every unique TCRbeta CDR3 rearrangement. Productive Simpson clonality was computed per sample as the square root of Simpson's diversity index over productive rearrangements. What TCRdb holds here is the immuneACCESS table cut down to in-frame rearrangements. Part of the clones is not present; checked against another copy, under half of the missing clones reflect an unresolved V gene, and the others are unexplained. D and trimming were read from the DNA, whereas the V and J calls and clone size are those reported in that table. Within this sample are about 69,000 clones, with more than 70% of them counted one time only. The ten top clones hold around 47% of the sample.

This record comes from a study of blood T cell repertoires in COVID-19 (dated by TCRdb to the early 2020s). Concerning the study at large: The collaborator samples originated in the United States, Italy and Spain and spanned the acute and convalescent phases of COVID-19. The prospective study material was composed of cDNA or gDNA derived from T cells, B-cell-depleted T cells, or PBMCs. Deeply sampled blood TCRbeta repertoires from subjects exposed to, actively infected with, or recovered from COVID-19 were included in the dataset. The repertoires were released in a freely available public database meant as a resource for research on the immune response to SARS-CoV-2. Samples came from the ongoing ImmuneRACE study (first 160 participants) plus 1,254 subjects from 6 global collaborators. The sample metadata nearly always contained a de-identified subject ID, COVID-19 status, age in years and sex. Where available, HLA class I and class II types were taken from metadata supplied by the sample provider and were not determined by assay-based typing.

CDR1 and CDR2 (SGHTS, YDEGEE) derive from the germline V gene. The germline ends are 12 bases apart after V is trimmed by 3 bases and J by 2 bases. Reading from cysteine to phenylalanine, the CDR3 counts 15 amino acids. Just CDR3 DNA is preserved here, 45 bases in frame from base 1. Each collaborating institution followed its own protocols to collect whole blood in K2EDTA tubes. For TCRbeta analysis, collaborator samples were shipped as frozen whole blood, as isolated PBMCs, or as DNA extracted from either sample type. What the authors observed across the whole study: The amount of clinical and demographic metadata varied by source and participant and was provided uncurated.

The sequenced sample was peripheral blood. The V and J genes are TRBV5-8 and TRBJ1-3, with a weak D call of TRBD1 (5 bases match). The sequence came from a human donor in a cohort sampled during active COVID-19. At the DNA level, the sequence is TGTGCCAGCAGCTCAGGGAATTCTGCTGGAAACACCATATATTTT. It translates to CASSSGNSAGNTIYF.